This TCR beta chain was observed in a study of T cells in Graves' hyperthyroidism and ophthalmopathy. This clonotype was detected ten times or more. The investigators amplified TCR beta CDR3 regions from RNA transcripts. A set of HTBI primers served as the primers for a first-round RT-PCR of the TCR CDR3. TCRdb ran MiXCR on the multiplex PCR reads and lists one entry per CDR3 protein. The data hold some 360,000 distinct CDR3 sequences, with roughly 20% observed a single time. PBMCs were sourced from roughly 9.3 ml fresh peripheral blood. The sequence was obtained from a woman aged 40 to 49 with Graves' ophthalmopathy. The sequencing sample was made of blood.

The CDR3 region is CASSPKGAGEQYF. CDR3 bases: TGTGCCAGCAGCCCGAAGGGGGCCGGGGAGCAGTACTTC. The chain has TRBV7-8 and TRBJ2-7, with 7 bases lining up with TRBD1. The CDR3 runs to 13 residues. V lost 5 bases, J lost 7 bases, and 8 bases stayed unmatched. CDR1 SGHVS and CDR2 FQNEAQ come from the germline V gene. Looking up the rest from reference TRBV7-8 and TRBJ2-7 gives the full variable domain: GAGVSQSPRYKVAKRGQDVALRCDPISGHVSLFWYQQALGQGPEFLTYFQNEAQLDKSGLPSDRFFAERPEGSVSTLKIQRTQQEDSAVYLCASSPKGAGEQYFGPGTRLTVT.